This TCR beta chain was recorded in a study of blood T cell repertoires in COVID-19. Study summary: Acute and convalescent COVID-19 samples came from the United States, Italy and Spain. PBMCs, B-cell-depleted T cells, or T cells provided the cDNA or gDNA that made up the material.

Per the study methods: Amplifying reference gene primers gave estimates of nucleated cell counts. The method was immunoSEQ multiplex PCR; TCRdb's version includes in-frame clones alone and lacks a portion of them. V and J calls and clone size follow that table, whereas D and trimming were derived from the DNA. The sample includes roughly 50,000 clones, roughly 83% of them seen just once. CDR1 SGDLS and CDR2 YYNGEE come from the germline V gene. The V end was cut by 4 bases, the J end by 9 bases, with 15 bases between. This CDR3 region has 13 residues. Sequencing used peripheral blood. This TCR was recovered from a man between 65 and 85 years old with acute or convalescent COVID-19. The chain joins TRBV9 to TRBJ2-3; the D gene is possibly TRBD2 (5 bases). The CDR3 nucleotides read TGTGCCAGCAGCCCTAGCAGTAGAAGCACGCAGTATTTT. The encoded protein is CASSPSSRSTQYF.